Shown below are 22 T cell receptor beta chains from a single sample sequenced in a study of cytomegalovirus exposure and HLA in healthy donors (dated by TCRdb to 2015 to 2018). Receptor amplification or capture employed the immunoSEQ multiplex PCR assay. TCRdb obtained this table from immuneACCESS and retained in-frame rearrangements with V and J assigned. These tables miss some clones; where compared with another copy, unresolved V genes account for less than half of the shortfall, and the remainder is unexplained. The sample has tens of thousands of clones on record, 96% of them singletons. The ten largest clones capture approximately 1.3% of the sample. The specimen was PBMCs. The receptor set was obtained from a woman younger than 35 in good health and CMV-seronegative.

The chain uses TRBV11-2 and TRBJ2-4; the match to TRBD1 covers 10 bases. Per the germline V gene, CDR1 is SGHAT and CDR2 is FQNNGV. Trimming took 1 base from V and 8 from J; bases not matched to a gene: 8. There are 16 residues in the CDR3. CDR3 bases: TGTGCCAGCAGCTTAGCCCATGGGACAGGGGCAGACATTCAGTACTTC. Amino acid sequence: CASSLAHGTGADIQYF.

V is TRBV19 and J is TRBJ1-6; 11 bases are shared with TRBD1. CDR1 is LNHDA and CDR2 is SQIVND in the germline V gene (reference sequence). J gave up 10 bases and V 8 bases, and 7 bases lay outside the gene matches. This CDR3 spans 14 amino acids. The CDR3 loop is CASRRGQGDSPLHF. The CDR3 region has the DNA TGTGCCAGTCGAAGGGGACAGGGGGACTCACCCCTCCACTTT.

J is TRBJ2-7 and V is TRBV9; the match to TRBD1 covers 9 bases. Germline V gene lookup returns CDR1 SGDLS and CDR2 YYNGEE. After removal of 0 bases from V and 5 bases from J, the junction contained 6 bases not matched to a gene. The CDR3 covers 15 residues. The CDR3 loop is CASSVGGTGYNEQYF. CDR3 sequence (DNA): TGTGCCAGCAGCGTAGGGGGGACAGGGTATAACGAGCAGTACTTC.

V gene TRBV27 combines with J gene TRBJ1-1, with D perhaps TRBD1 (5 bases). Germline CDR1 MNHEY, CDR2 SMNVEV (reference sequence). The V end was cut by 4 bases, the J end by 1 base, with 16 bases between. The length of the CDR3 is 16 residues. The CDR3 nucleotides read TGTGCCAGCAGTTGGGGATCCGACAGACCGAACACTGAAGCTTTCTTT. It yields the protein CASSWGSDRPNTEAFF.

DNA of the CDR3: TGCGCCAGCAGCTTGGCCGCGGGTCGGGGGTACGAGCAGTACTTC. This gives the protein CASSLAAGRGYEQYF. The chain has TRBV5-1 and TRBJ2-7, with D perhaps matching TRBD2 (6 bases). V was shortened by 0 bases and J by 4 bases, with 14 bases between the two germline ends. Germline CDR1 is SGHRS and CDR2 is YFSETQ. CDR3 length: 15 amino acids. The entire variable domain, with the rest obtained from reference TRBV5-1 and TRBJ2-7, is as follows: KAGVTQTPRYLIKTRGQQVTLSCSPISGHRSVSWYQQTPGQGLQFLFEYFSETQRNKGNFPGRFSGRQFSNSRSEMNVSTLELGDSALYLCASSLAAGRGYEQYFGPGTRLTVT.

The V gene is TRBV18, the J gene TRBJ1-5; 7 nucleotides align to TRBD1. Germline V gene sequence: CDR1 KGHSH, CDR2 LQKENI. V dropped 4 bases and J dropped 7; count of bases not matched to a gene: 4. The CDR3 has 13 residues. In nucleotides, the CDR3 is TGTGCCAGCTCACTCGAGACAGGGCAGCCCCAGCATTTT. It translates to CASSLETGQPQHF.

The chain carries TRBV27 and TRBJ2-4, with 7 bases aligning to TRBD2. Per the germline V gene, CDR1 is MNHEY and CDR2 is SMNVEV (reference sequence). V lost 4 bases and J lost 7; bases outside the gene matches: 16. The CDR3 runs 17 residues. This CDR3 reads CASSWGSGPESGNIQYF. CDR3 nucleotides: TGTGCCAGCAGTTGGGGTAGCGGGCCGGAGAGCGGGAACATTCAGTACTTC.

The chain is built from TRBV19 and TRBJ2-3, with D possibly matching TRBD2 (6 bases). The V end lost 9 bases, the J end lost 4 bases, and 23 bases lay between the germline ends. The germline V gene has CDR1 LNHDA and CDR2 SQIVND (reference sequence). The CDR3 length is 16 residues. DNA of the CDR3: TGTGCCAGCAGGAATAGGGGAGGTCTTTTCGCAGATACGCAGTATTTT. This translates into CASRNRGGLFADTQYF.

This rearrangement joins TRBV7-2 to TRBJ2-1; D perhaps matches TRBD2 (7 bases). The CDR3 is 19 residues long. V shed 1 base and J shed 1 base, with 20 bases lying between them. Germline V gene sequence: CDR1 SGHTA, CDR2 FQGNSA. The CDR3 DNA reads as TGTGCCAGCAGCTTAGTGGGGGGGCGCCTAGATCGGTCCTACAATGAGCAGTTCTTC. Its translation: CASSLVGGRLDRSYNEQFF.

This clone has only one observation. The CDR3 region has the DNA TGTGCCAGCAGCCGCGACCTAACAGGGGGCCTTTCACCCCTCCACTTT. This sequence encodes CASSRDLTGGLSPLHF. This chain joins TRBV7-2 and TRBJ1-6; 9 bases agree with TRBD1. V shed 5 bases and J 9 bases; nucleotides not matched to a gene: 11. The CDR3 loop spans 16 amino acids. Germline V gives CDR1 SGHTA, CDR2 FQGNSA. Full variable domain (outside the CDR3, taken from reference TRBV7-2 and TRBJ1-6): GAGVSQSPSNKVTEKGKDVELRCDPISGHTALYWYRQSLGQGLEFLIYFQGNSAPDKSGLPSDRFSAERTGGSVSTLTIQRTQQEDSAVYLCASSRDLTGGLSPLHFGNGTRLTVT.

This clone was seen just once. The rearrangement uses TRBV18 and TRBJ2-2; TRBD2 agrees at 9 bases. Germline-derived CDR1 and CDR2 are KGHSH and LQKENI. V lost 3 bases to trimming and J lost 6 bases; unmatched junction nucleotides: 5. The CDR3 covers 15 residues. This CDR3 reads CASSPPGLAPGELFF. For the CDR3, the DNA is TGTGCCAGCTCACCCCCGGGACTAGCTCCCGGGGAGCTGTTTTTT. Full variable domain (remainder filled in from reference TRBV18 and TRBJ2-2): NAGVMQNPRHLVRRRGQEARLRCSPMKGHSHVYWYRQLPEEGLKFMVYLQKENIIDESGMPKERFSAEFPKEGPSILRIQQVVRGDSAAYFCASSPPGLAPGELFFGEGSRLTVL.

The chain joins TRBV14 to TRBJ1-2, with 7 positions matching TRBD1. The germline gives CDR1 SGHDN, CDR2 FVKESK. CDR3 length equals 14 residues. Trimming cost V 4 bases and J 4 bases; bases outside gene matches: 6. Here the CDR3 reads CASSRWGQPYGYTF. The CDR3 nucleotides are TGTGCCAGCAGCCGCTGGGGACAGCCCTATGGCTACACCTTC.

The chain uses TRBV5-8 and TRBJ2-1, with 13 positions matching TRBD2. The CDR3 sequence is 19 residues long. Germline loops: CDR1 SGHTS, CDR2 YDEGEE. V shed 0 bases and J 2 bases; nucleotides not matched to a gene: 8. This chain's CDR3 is CASSLELAGGSRAYNEQFF. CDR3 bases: TGTGCCAGCAGCTTGGAACTAGCGGGAGGGTCAAGGGCCTACAATGAGCAGTTCTTC.

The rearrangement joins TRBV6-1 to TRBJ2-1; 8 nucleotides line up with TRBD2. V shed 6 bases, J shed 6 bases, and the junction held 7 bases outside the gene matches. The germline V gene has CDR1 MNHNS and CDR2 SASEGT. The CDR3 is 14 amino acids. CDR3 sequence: CASSVAGMGNEQFF. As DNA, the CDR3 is TGTGCCAGCAGCGTAGCGGGAATGGGCAATGAGCAGTTCTTC.

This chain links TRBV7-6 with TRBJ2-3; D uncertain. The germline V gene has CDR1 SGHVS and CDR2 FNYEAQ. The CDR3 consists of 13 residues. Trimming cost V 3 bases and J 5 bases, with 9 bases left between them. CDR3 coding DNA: TGTGCCAGCAGCTTCGCAATCGGAGATACGCAGTATTTT. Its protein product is CASSFAIGDTQYF.

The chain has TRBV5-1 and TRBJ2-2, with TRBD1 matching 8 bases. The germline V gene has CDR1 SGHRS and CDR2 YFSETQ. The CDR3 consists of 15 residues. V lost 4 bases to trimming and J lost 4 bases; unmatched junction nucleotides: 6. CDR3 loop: CASSPGGTGTGELFF. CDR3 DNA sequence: TGCGCCAGCAGCCCGGGTGGGACAGGCACCGGGGAGCTGTTTTTT. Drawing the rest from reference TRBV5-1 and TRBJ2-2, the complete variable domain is KAGVTQTPRYLIKTRGQQVTLSCSPISGHRSVSWYQQTPGQGLQFLFEYFSETQRNKGNFPGRFSGRQFSNSRSEMNVSTLELGDSALYLCASSPGGTGTGELFFGEGSRLTVL.

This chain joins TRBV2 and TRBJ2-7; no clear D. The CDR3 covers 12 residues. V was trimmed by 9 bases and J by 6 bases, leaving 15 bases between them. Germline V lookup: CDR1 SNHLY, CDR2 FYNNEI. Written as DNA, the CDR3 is TGTGCCAGGGCACAGTACAACAGCGAGCAGTACTTC. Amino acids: CARAQYNSEQYF.

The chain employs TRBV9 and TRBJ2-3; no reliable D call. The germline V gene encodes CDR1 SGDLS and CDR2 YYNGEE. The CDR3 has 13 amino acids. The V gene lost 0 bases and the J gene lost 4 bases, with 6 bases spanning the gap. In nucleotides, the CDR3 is TGTGCCAGCAGCGTAGGCGAGCCAGATACGCAGTATTTT. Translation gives CASSVGEPDTQYF.

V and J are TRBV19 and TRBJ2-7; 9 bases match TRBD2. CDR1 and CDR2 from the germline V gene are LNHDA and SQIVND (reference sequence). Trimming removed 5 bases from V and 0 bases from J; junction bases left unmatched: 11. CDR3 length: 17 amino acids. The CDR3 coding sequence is TGTGCCAGTAGTCGGAACCTCCGACTAGCGGCCTCCTACGAGCAGTACTTC. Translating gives CASSRNLRLAASYEQYF.

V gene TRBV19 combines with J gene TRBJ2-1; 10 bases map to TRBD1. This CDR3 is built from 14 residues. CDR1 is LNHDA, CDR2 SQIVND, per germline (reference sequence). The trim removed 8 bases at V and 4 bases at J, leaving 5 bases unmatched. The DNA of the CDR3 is TGTGCCAGTTCGACAGGGGGCCGGTACAATGAGCAGTTCTTC. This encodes CASSTGGRYNEQFF.

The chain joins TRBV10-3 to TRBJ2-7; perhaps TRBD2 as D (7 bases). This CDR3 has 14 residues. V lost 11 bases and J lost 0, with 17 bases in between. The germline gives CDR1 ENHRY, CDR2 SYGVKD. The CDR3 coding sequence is TGTGCCGTGGGGGGGCGGGGAAACTCCTACGAGCAGTACTTC. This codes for CAVGGRGNSYEQYF.

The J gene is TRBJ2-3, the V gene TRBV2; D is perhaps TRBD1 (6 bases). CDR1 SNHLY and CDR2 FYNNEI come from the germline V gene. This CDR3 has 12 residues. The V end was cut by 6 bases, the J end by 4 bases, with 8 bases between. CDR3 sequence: CASSKGADTQYF. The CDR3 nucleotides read TGTGCCAGCAGCAAGGGGGCAGATACGCAGTATTTT.